This TCR beta chain originates from a study of regulatory T cells in long-lasting Graves disease. Library construction for TCR beta used iRepertoire HTBI primers and Arm-PCR of CDR3 regions. As handled by the study authors: Identification across samples found fewer than 65 TRBV and over 12 TRBJ segments. MiXCR, run by TCRdb on the multiplex PCR reads, gives a single entry per CDR3 protein. Here the V and J calls rest on TCRdb's processing, not on the authors' analysis. The table includes almost 450,000 distinct CDR3 sequences, around 17% detected once. Time point denoted: newly diagnosed GD, antithyroid drugs for less than 3 months. PBMC RNA was the source of the TCR library. The sample holds a few counts of this clonotype. A read error is possible here, since a much larger clone lies one base away. These data were also filed under a second study, of T cells in Graves' hyperthyroidism and ophthalmopathy. That paper states: The HTBI primer set was used in a first-round RT-PCR of the TCR CDR3.

The sequences come from peripheral blood mononuclear cells (PBMCs), collected at new diagnosis, from a patient treated with antithyroid drugs. This sequence was found in a woman aged 30 to 39 with Graves disease.

The CDR3 reads CASNRDGHNEQFF. CDR3 DNA sequence: TGTGCCAGCAACAGGGATGGGCACAATGAGCAGTTCTTC. This chain joins TRBV12-3 or TRBV12-4 and TRBJ2-1; possible D gene TRBD1, 6 bases. The CDR3 runs to 13 residues. Trimming shortened V by 7 bases and J by 5 bases, and 12 bases separated the two germline ends.